The present T cell receptor beta chain was sequenced within a study of technical replicates of blood from a handful of donors. Profiling relied on immunoSEQ multiplex PCR, and the TCRdb table lists in-frame clones only, not all of them. The sample has more than 15,000 clones, approximately 89% seen once. The germline gives CDR1 SNHLY, CDR2 FYNNEI. V lost 6 bases to trimming and J lost 0 bases; unmatched junction nucleotides: 8. The CDR3 runs 16 residues. V is TRBV2 and J is TRBJ2-1; 7 bases line up with TRBD1. The sample was PBMCs. This clonotype was obtained from a human donor in good health. The CDR3 reads CASRPPTGASYNEQFF. DNA of the CDR3: TGTGCCAGCAGACCGCCAACAGGGGCCTCCTACAATGAGCAGTTCTTC.